The 22 T cell receptor beta chains given below trace back to one sample, sequenced in a study of T cell responses to AZD1222 COVID-19 vaccine. Measured with immunoSEQ multiplex PCR; TCRdb has only the in-frame clones, and not every one. The sample table includes about 140,000 clones. The sequencing input was peripheral blood. Receptors were obtained from an adult in good health.

The chain has TRBV15 and TRBJ2-2; D unresolved. The CDR3 extends over 17 amino acids. Trimming took off 0 bases at V and 1 base at J, with 12 bases between the two ends. The germline V gene has CDR1 LNHNV and CDR2 YYDKDF (reference sequence). Here the CDR3 reads CATSRDIQPLNTGELFF. The CDR3 nucleotides read TGTGCCACCAGCAGAGATATACAGCCTTTGAACACCGGGGAGCTGTTTTTT.

As to this clone: Other DNA sequences of this sample code for an identical CDR3. V and J are TRBV14 and TRBJ1-2; D is unresolved. Per germline, CDR1 SGHDN and CDR2 FVKESK. V was pared by 0 bases and J by 5 bases, with 7 bases between. The CDR3 spans 13 residues. CDR3 sequence: CASSQDPGYGYTF. In DNA, the CDR3 is TGTGCCAGCAGCCAAGACCCCGGTTATGGCTACACCTTC.

The V call is TRBV28, the J call TRBJ2-5; possibly TRBD1 or TRBD2 for D (5 bases each). Deletions cut 2 bases from V and 1 base from J, with 11 bases between. The CDR3 runs 15 residues. Germline V gene lookup returns CDR1 MDHEN and CDR2 SYDVKM. CDR3 nucleotides: TGTGCCAGCAGTTTACAGGGAGTAGGCCAAGAGACCCAGTACTTC. It encodes CASSLQGVGQETQYF.

This chain connects TRBV6-5 to TRBJ2-1; 7 bases are a match to TRBD1. The CDR3 spans 15 residues. After removal of 6 bases from V and 8 bases from J, the junction contained 13 bases not matched to a gene. Germline lookup yields CDR1 MNHEY and CDR2 SVGAGI. Here the CDR3 DNA reads TGTGCCAGCAGCATAACTACAGGGGCAACCTATGAGCAGTTCTTC. Residues: CASSITTGATYEQFF.

The chain links TRBV2 to TRBJ1-4; D unresolved. This CDR3 contains 14 residues. V was cut by 2 bases and J by 1 base, with 5 bases left in between. Germline V gives CDR1 SNHLY, CDR2 FYNNEI. CDR3 nucleotide sequence: TGTGCCAGCAGTGAACTAATAACTAATGAAAAACTGTTTTTT. This sequence encodes CASSELITNEKLFF.

The chain recombines TRBV28 with TRBJ1-2, with a tentative D call TRBD1 (6 bases). V gave up 5 bases and J gave up 8 bases, with 24 bases separating them. Germline CDR1 is MDHEN and CDR2 is SYDVKM. The CDR3 length is 16 residues. The DNA of the CDR3 is TGTGCCAGCAGTCAGCAAACCCCGGGGGGCAGTGGGGGCTACACCTTC. Translating it yields CASSQQTPGGSGGYTF.

This sequence joins TRBV18 and TRBJ1-1, with a tentative D call TRBD1 (6 bases). Germline V gene data show CDR1 as KGHSH and CDR2 as LQKENI. This CDR3 has 16 amino acids. V was clipped by 2 bases and J by 4 bases, with 17 bases between them. The CDR3 loop reads CASSPAIRGVGTEAFF. CDR3 sequence (DNA): TGTGCCAGCTCACCAGCAATCAGGGGCGTGGGCACTGAAGCTTTCTTT.

This chain links TRBV6-5 with TRBJ1-3, with 7 nucleotides matching TRBD1. V lost 5 bases to trimming and J lost 8 bases; unmatched junction nucleotides: 9. CDR3 size: 14 residues. Germline CDR1 reads MNHEY; CDR2 reads SVGAGI. The CDR3 bases are TGTGCCAGCAGTACCAAGGGGGCGCCGGACACCATATATTTT. Protein: CASSTKGAPDTIYF.

This chain links TRBV15 with TRBJ1-5; 11 bases agree with TRBD1. This CDR3 has 17 amino acids. Germline V gene lookup returns CDR1 LNHNV and CDR2 YYDKDF (reference sequence). V lost 2 bases to trimming and J lost 2 bases; unmatched junction nucleotides: 5. The CDR3 sequence is CATSRSGDRGGNQPQHF. The CDR3 DNA reads as TGTGCCACCAGCAGATCAGGGGACAGGGGGGGCAATCAGCCCCAGCATTTT.

The V gene is TRBV10-2, the J gene TRBJ2-7, with D possibly being TRBD1 (6 bases). The CDR3 loop spans 15 amino acids. Trimming left V 0 bases short and J 2 bases short, with 11 bases between. The V gene's germline CDR1 is WSHSY and CDR2 SAAADI. The CDR3 loop is CASSESAGVAYEQYF. CDR3 bases: TGCGCCAGCAGTGAGTCGGCAGGGGTCGCCTACGAGCAGTACTTC.

The chain uses TRBV7-9 and TRBJ2-1, with 9 bases aligning to TRBD1. This CDR3 contains 16 residues. Trimming removed 2 bases from V and 7 bases from J; junction bases left unmatched: 9. The germline CDR1 and CDR2 sequences are SEHNR and FQNEAQ (reference sequence). The CDR3, as DNA: TGTGCCAGCAGCTTATTCGGGACAGGGAACAGGAATGAGCAGTTCTTC. It specifies CASSLFGTGNRNEQFF. The full variable domain, with the rest looked up from reference TRBV7-9 and TRBJ2-1, is DTGVSQNPRHKITKRGQNVTFRCDPISEHNRLYWYRQTLGQGPEFLTYFQNEAQLEKSRLLSDRFSAERPKGSFSTLEIQRTEQGDSAMYLCASSLFGTGNRNEQFFGPGTRLTVL.

The rearrangement uses TRBV18 and TRBJ2-7, with 10 bases that match TRBD2. The CDR3 is 18 residues long. Unmatched junction bases numbered 9, after V lost 1 base and J lost 0 bases. The germline V gene has CDR1 KGHSH and CDR2 LQKENI. Here the CDR3 DNA reads TGTGCCAGCTCACCACGAGCTAGCGGGGGTCGCGACTCCTACGAGCAGTACTTC. It translates to CASSPRASGGRDSYEQYF.

The genes are TRBV19 and TRBJ2-7, with 7 bases lining up with TRBD1. The CDR3 is 14 amino acids. The trim removed 1 base at V and 3 bases at J, leaving 3 bases unmatched. The germline V gene has CDR1 LNHDA and CDR2 SQIVND (reference sequence). This CDR3 is CASSIGQGYYEQYF. The CDR3 DNA is TGTGCCAGTAGTATAGGACAGGGCTACTACGAGCAGTACTTC.

V usage is TRBV5-1 and J usage is TRBJ2-3; 12 bases map to TRBD2. Germline loops: CDR1 SGHRS, CDR2 YFSETQ. Trimming at V came to 2 bases and at J to 2 bases, leaving 3 bases not matched to a gene. The CDR3 sequence is 16 residues long. The CDR3 is CASSFTSGGHTDTQYF. CDR3 nucleotides: TGCGCCAGCAGCTTCACTAGCGGGGGGCACACAGATACGCAGTATTTT.

This chain uses TRBV11-1 with TRBJ2-7; TRBD1 might be the D (6 bases). Germline values: CDR1 SGHAT, CDR2 FQDESV (reference sequence). CDR3 length equals 14 residues. V was cut by 0 bases and J by 2 bases, with 8 bases left in between. The CDR3 region has the DNA TGTGCCAGCAGCTTAGCGGACAGAACCTACGAGCAGTACTTC. This gives the protein CASSLADRTYEQYF. The entire variable domain, with the rest obtained from reference TRBV11-1 and TRBJ2-7, is as follows: EAEVAQSPRYKITEKSQAVAFWCDPISGHATLYWYRQILGQGPELLVQFQDESVVDDSQLPKDRFSAERLKGVDSTLKIQPAELGDSAMYLCASSLADRTYEQYFGPGTRLTVT.

V usage is TRBV5-6 and J usage is TRBJ2-3; 9 positions agree with TRBD2. Trimming took 1 base from V and 5 from J; bases not matched to a gene: 8. CDR3 size: 16 residues. CDR1 is SGHDT and CDR2 is YYEEEE in the germline V gene. The CDR3, as DNA: TGTGCCAGCAGCTTGCCCTCCCTAGCGGGGCGAGATACGCAGTATTTT. As protein: CASSLPSLAGRDTQYF. The complete variable domain, with remaining parts taken from reference TRBV5-6 and TRBJ2-3, reads DAGVTQSPTHLIKTRGQQVTLRCSPKSGHDTVSWYQQALGQGPQFIFQYYEEEERQRGNFPDRFSGHQFPNYSSELNVNALLLGDSALYLCASSLPSLAGRDTQYFGPGTRLTVL.

The V gene is TRBV19, the J gene TRBJ1-2, with a tentative D call TRBD1 (6 bases). Trimming shortened V by 4 bases and J by 3 bases, and 15 bases separated the two germline ends. Germline V gene sequence: CDR1 LNHDA, CDR2 SQIVND (reference sequence). This CDR3 is 15 amino acids long. The DNA for the CDR3 is TGTGCCAGTAGTAGACCCGGGACAAGGGACTATGGCTACACCTTC. It specifies CASSRPGTRDYGYTF. Filled out from reference TRBV19 and TRBJ1-2, the complete variable domain reads DGGITQSPKYLFRKEGQNVTLSCEQNLNHDAMYWYRQDPGQGLRLIYYSQIVNDFQKGDIAEGYSVSREKKESFPLTVTSAQKNPTAFYLCASSRPGTRDYGYTFGSGTRLTVV.

This chain uses TRBV12-5 with TRBJ1-1, with D hard to call. Germline CDR1 reads LGHNT; CDR2 reads FRNRAP. The germline V and J ends were trimmed by 3 bases and 0 bases, with 8 bases remaining between them. The CDR3 consists of 14 residues. The CDR3 protein is CASGLDTLNTEAFF. As DNA, the CDR3 is TGTGCTAGTGGTTTAGACACCTTGAACACTGAAGCTTTCTTT.

This sequence joins TRBV7-8 and TRBJ1-2; unclear D gene. Germline CDR1 reads SGHVS; CDR2 reads FQNEAQ. The CDR3 totals 13 residues. V lost 5 bases to trimming and J lost 2 bases, with 9 bases between them. In nucleotides, the CDR3 is TGTGCCAGCAGCGGTGTGGGGAACTATGGCTACACCTTC. Amino acid sequence: CASSGVGNYGYTF.

The rearrangement joins TRBV3-1 (or the pseudogene TRBV3-2) to TRBJ2-1; D perhaps matches TRBD1 (8 bases). Trimming removed 1 base at V and 6 bases at J, with 13 bases between. This CDR3 is built from 15 residues. The germline CDR1 and CDR2 sequences are LGHDT and YNNKEL (reference sequence). The CDR3 loop reads CASSQGTGRGNEQFF. The DNA of the CDR3 is TGTGCCAGCAGCCAAGGGACAGGGAGGGGCAATGAGCAGTTCTTC.

CDR3: CSAGQGVENYGYTF. As DNA, the CDR3 is TGCAGCGCCGGACAGGGGGTGGAAAACTATGGCTACACCTTC. This chain joins TRBV29-1 and TRBJ1-2; 10 positions match TRBD1. V shed 7 bases, J shed 2 bases, and the junction held 7 bases outside the gene matches. The CDR3 spans 14 residues. The germline V gene has CDR1 SQVTM and CDR2 ANQGSEA.

V usage is TRBV9 and J usage is TRBJ2-7; 9 nucleotides align to TRBD2. V lost 0 bases to trimming and J lost 5 bases; unmatched junction nucleotides: 6. Looked up from germline, CDR1 is SGDLS and CDR2 is YYNGEE. CDR3 size: 15 residues. In DNA form, the CDR3 reads TGTGCCAGCAGCGTAGTGGGCGGGGGGGCCGACGAGCAGTACTTC. Protein: CASSVVGGGADEQYF.